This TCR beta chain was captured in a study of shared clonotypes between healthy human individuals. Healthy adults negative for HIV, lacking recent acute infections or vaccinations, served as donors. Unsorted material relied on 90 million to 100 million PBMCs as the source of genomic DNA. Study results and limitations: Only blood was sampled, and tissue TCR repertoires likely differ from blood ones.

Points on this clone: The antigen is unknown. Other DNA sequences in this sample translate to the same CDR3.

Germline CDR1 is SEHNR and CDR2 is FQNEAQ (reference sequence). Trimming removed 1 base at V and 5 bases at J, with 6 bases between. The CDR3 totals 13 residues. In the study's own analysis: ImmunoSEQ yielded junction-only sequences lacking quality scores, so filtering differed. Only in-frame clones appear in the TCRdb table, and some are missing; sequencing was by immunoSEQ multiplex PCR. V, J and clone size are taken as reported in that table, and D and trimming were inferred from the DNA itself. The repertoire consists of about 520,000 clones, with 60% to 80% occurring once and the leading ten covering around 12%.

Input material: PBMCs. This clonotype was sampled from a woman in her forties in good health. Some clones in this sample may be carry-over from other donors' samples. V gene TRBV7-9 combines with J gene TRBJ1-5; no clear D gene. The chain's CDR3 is CASSLGGDQPQHF. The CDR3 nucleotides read TGTGCCAGCAGCTTAGGAGGAGATCAGCCCCAGCATTTT. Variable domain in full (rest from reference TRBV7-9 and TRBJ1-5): DTGVSQNPRHKITKRGQNVTFRCDPISEHNRLYWYRQTLGQGPEFLTYFQNEAQLEKSRLLSDRFSAERPKGSFSTLEIQRTEQGDSAMYLCASSLGGDQPQHFGDGTRLSIL.